This T cell receptor (beta chain) was retrieved from a study of CD8+ T cells in alopecia areata. Study overall: Twice daily, treated patients received 5 to 10 mg of oral tofacitinib. Tofacitinib therapy lasting 6 to 18 months was followed by 6 months off drug.

The CDR3 sequence is 16 residues long. The germline V gene encodes CDR1 SNHLY and CDR2 FYNNEI. Unmatched junction bases numbered 13, after V lost 8 bases and J lost 6 bases. Findings of the study overall: A single nonresponder leaves the baseline CD8+ expansion link to response uncertain.

Sample treatment: oral pan-JAK inhibitor, 5-10 mg twice daily. It was cDNA, reverse transcribed from extracted RNA, that served as the sequencing template. Sequencing used immunoSEQ multiplex PCR; TCRdb keeps in-frame clones, though not all of them. The table has around 200,000 clones, about 64% seen once. About this clone itself: What it recognizes is unknown.

The receptor was isolated from a human donor with alopecia areata. Specimen: CD4+ T cells sorted from blood, collected at week 4, from a patient treated with tofacitinib. J is TRBJ1-6 and V is TRBV2; 7 nucleotides line up with TRBD1. The CDR3: CASVIDREISNSPLHF. The CDR3 nucleotides read TGTGCCAGCGTCATTGACAGGGAGATCAGTAATTCACCCCTCCACTTT.